The rows below give T cell receptor beta chains drawn from one sample of a study of human T cells and chemical hapten exposure. TCRdb ran MiXCR on the RACE reads and lists one entry per CDR3 protein. This sample has around 99,000 distinct CDR3 sequences, with 9.2% found just once. The starting material was whole blood, obtained in connection with sensitization to the hapten diphenylcyclopropenone (DPC). Every receptor here comes from a woman aged 40 to 50 with alopecia areata. Some clones in this sample may be carry-over from other donors' samples. The CDR3 runs from the conserved cysteine through the conserved F or W. D genes are given only for firm matches. Clone size appears in some rows only: once, few, many, or a class for an expanded clone.

V	D	J	size	CDR3	DNA
TRBV15	.	TRBJ2-5	few	CATSRDMGGLYQETQYF	TGTGCCACCAGCAGAGATATGGGGGGCCTGTACCAAGAGACCCAGTACTTC
TRBV5-1	.	TRBJ1-4	.	CASCKGEANEKLFF	TGCGCCAGCTGCAAGGGGGAGGCTAATGAAAAACTGTTTTTT
TRBV7-9	.	TRBJ2-6	few	CASSLTGLGSGANVLTF	TGTGCCAGCAGCTTAACAGGGCTGGGCTCTGGGGCCAACGTCCTGACTTTC
TRBV18	TRBD1	TRBJ2-7	.	CASSPTGGFNEQYF	TGTGCCAGCTCACCGACAGGGGGTTTCAACGAGCAGTACTTC
TRBV2	.	TRBJ2-1	many	CASSTLLDEQFF	TGTGCCAGCAGCACCCTGTTGGATGAGCAGTTCTTC
TRBV6-8	TRBD2	TRBJ2-1	many	CASNRGGSDEQFF	TGTGCCAGCAACCGGGGGGGCAGCGATGAGCAGTTCTTC
TRBV18	TRBD2	TRBJ2-3	many	CASSPTTSGASDTQYF	TGTGCCAGCTCACCGACGACTAGCGGGGCCTCAGATACGCAGTATTTT
TRBV6-5	.	TRBJ2-1	few	CASSRLGALGGAYNEQFF	TGTGCCAGCAGCAGATTAGGGGCGCTGGGGGGGGCGTACAATGAGCAGTTCTTC
TRBV12-3/TRBV12-4	.	TRBJ2-1	.	CASSFRGVSYNEQFF	TGTGCCAGCAGTTTTCGAGGGGTCTCCTACAATGAGCAGTTCTTC
TRBV13	TRBD1	TRBJ1-1	.	CASSLAGGGLPEAFF	TGTGCCAGCAGCTTGGCAGGGGGCGGGTTACCTGAAGCTTTCTTT
TRBV7-3	.	TRBJ2-3	.	CASSEATDTQYF	TGTGCCAGCAGCGAAGCCACAGATACGCAGTATTTT
TRBV4-3	.	TRBJ2-3	many	CASSQGDLRPDTQYF	TGCGCCAGCAGCCAAGGAGATCTTAGGCCAGATACGCAGTATTTT
TRBV2	.	TRBJ2-1	few	CASSEGGRYTYNEQFF	TGTGCCAGCAGTGAAGGAGGCCGATACACCTACAATGAGCAGTTCTTC
TRBV5-4	TRBD2	TRBJ2-5	many	CASSLRLAGPPGSQYF	TGTGCCAGCAGTCTTAGATTAGCGGGCCCGCCGGGGTCCCAGTACTTC
TRBV6-5	.	TRBJ2-7	many	CASILRPGYKQYF	TGTGCCAGCATCCTTAGGCCGGGGTATAAGCAGTACTTC
TRBV9	.	TRBJ2-1	few	CASSVRQHNEQFF	TGTGCCAGCAGCGTCCGACAGCACAATGAGCAGTTCTTC
TRBV18	TRBD1	TRBJ1-2	few	CASSPPRDSANYGYTF	TGTGCCAGCTCACCACCTAGGGACAGCGCTAACTATGGCTACACCTTC
TRBV20-1	TRBD1	TRBJ1-2	.	CSARDHKDRGLIRNDGYTF	TGCAGTGCTAGAGATCATAAGGACAGGGGATTAATACGGAATGATGGCTACACCTTC
TRBV29-1	.	TRBJ1-1	few	CSVFPTPGSSEAFF	TGCAGCGTTTTTCCCACCCCCGGTAGCTCTGAAGCTTTCTTT
TRBV10-3	.	TRBJ1-1	.	CAIRDMGRGDTEAFF	TGTGCCATCAGGGATATGGGACGGGGGGACACTGAAGCTTTCTTT
TRBV4-2	.	TRBJ1-1	few	CASSRDFSGTEAFF	TGTGCCAGCAGCCGGGATTTTTCGGGCACTGAAGCTTTCTTT
TRBV18	.	TRBJ1-4	.	CASSPSLVRPAGEKLFF	TGTGCCAGCTCACCATCCCTAGTCCGTCCGGCGGGTGAAAAACTGTTTTTT
TRBV12-3/TRBV12-4	.	TRBJ1-2	many	CASRDRERYGYTF	TGTGCCAGCAGGGACAGAGAGAGATATGGCTACACCTTC
TRBV6-6	.	TRBJ1-5	many	CASNLQGQPQHF	TGTGCCAGCAACCTACAGGGTCAGCCCCAGCATTTT
TRBV20-1	.	TRBJ1-2	few	CSATMTGLYGYTF	TGCAGTGCCACCATGACAGGACTCTATGGCTACACCTTC
TRBV7-2	.	TRBJ1-5	.	CASKRGGDQPQHF	TGTGCCAGCAAGCGGGGCGGGGATCAGCCCCAGCATTTT
TRBV7-2	.	TRBJ1-1	many	CASSLVEGTHTFF	TGTGCCAGCAGCTTAGTAGAGGGGACCCATACCTTCTTT
TRBV4-1	.	TRBJ1-2	few	CASSQDEERAVRYGYTF	TGCGCCAGCAGCCAAGATGAAGAGAGGGCCGTTCGGTATGGCTACACCTTC
TRBV5-1	.	TRBJ1-4	few	CASSQDTSTNEKLFF	TGCGCCAGCAGCCAGGACACTTCAACTAATGAAAAACTGTTTTTT
TRBV3-1	.	TRBJ2-7	.	CASSARYEQYF	TGTGCCAGCAGCGCCCGCTACGAGCAGTACTTC
TRBV10-3	TRBD2	TRBJ2-7	few	CAIRGLAEQYF	TGTGCCATCAGGGGACTAGCGGAGCAGTACTTC
TRBV3-1	.	TRBJ2-7	many	CASSPRFQAFGEQYF	TGTGCCAGCAGCCCCAGGTTCCAGGCCTTCGGGGAGCAGTACTTC
TRBV20-1	.	TRBJ2-7	.	CSARRQVEEQYF	TGCAGTGCTAGACGACAGGTTGAGGAGCAGTACTTC
TRBV5-1	.	TRBJ2-7	.	CASSLDEPPYEQYF	TGCGCCAGCAGCTTGGATGAGCCCCCCTACGAGCAGTACTTC
TRBV5-5	TRBD1	TRBJ2-5	few	CASSPGGQETQYF	TGTGCCAGCAGCCCAGGGGGCCAAGAGACCCAGTACTTC
TRBV4-3	TRBD1	TRBJ2-7	.	CASSQDRQGAYEQYF	TGCGCCAGCAGCCAAGATAGACAGGGGGCCTACGAGCAGTACTTC
TRBV2	TRBD2	TRBJ2-2	few	CASSLAGGYAGELFF	TGTGCCAGCAGCCTAGCGGGGGGGTACGCCGGGGAGCTGTTTTTT
TRBV7-9	.	TRBJ1-2	few	CASSSPTGWANYGYTF	TGTGCCAGCAGCTCGCCGACAGGCTGGGCTAACTATGGCTACACCTTC
TRBV7-2	.	TRBJ1-4	many	CASSFAEKLFF	TGTGCCAGCAGCTTCGCTGAAAAACTGTTTTTT
TRBV20-1	TRBD1	TRBJ2-5	.	CSARWTGRETQYF	TGCAGTGCTCGGTGGACAGGGAGGGAGACCCAGTACTTC
TRBV30	TRBD1	TRBJ2-7	.	CAWSHRGRYEQYF	TGTGCCTGGAGTCACAGGGGGCGCTACGAGCAGTACTTC
TRBV27	TRBD1	TRBJ1-6	many	CASSILVQGSPLHF	TGTGCCAGCAGTATCCTCGTACAGGGGTCACCCCTCCACTTT
TRBV4-2	.	TRBJ2-7	few	CASSQDSQTALSYEQYF	TGTGCCAGCAGCCAAGATTCCCAGACAGCCCTCTCCTACGAGCAGTACTTC
TRBV20-1	TRBD2	TRBJ2-3	.	CSASNSGGTDTQYF	TGCAGTGCTAGCAATAGCGGGGGCACAGATACGCAGTATTTT
TRBV6-5	TRBD2	TRBJ2-1	.	CASSRRGTTYNEQFF	TGTGCCAGCAGTAGGCGGGGGACCACCTACAATGAGCAGTTCTTC
TRBV27	TRBD1	TRBJ1-2	many	CASRPSDRSYGYTF	TGTGCCAGCAGGCCCTCGGACAGGTCTTATGGCTACACCTTC
TRBV20-1	TRBD2	TRBJ2-3	.	CSASFTGTSGDHYTQYF	TGCAGTGCTAGCTTTACTGGGACTAGCGGAGACCACTATACGCAGTATTTT
TRBV9	.	TRBJ2-3	few	CASSVNRGIYTDTQYF	TGTGCCAGCAGCGTAAACCGGGGGATTTACACAGATACGCAGTATTTT
TRBV7-9	.	TRBJ2-2	many	CASSAVGQKNTGELFF	TGTGCCAGCAGCGCGGTCGGACAGAAGAACACCGGGGAGCTGTTTTTT
TRBV6-6	TRBD2	TRBJ2-3	few	CASSWTSGGGTDTQYF	TGTGCCAGCAGTTGGACTAGCGGGGGGGGCACAGATACGCAGTATTTT
TRBV12-3/TRBV12-4	TRBD1	TRBJ2-7	few	CASSLAGGYRQGGYEQYF	TGTGCCAGCAGTTTAGCTGGGGGATACAGACAGGGTGGCTACGAGCAGTACTTC
TRBV19	TRBD1	TRBJ2-1	few	CASSIDRGPYNEQFF	TGTGCCAGTAGTATCGACAGGGGTCCCTACAATGAGCAGTTCTTC
TRBV20-1	.	TRBJ2-3	few	CSARATRPMKDTQYF	TGCAGTGCTAGAGCAACTAGGCCCATGAAGGATACGCAGTATTTT
TRBV29-1	.	TRBJ1-1	.	CSLRTETEAFF	TGCAGCTTAAGGACGGAGACTGAAGCTTTCTTT
TRBV9	.	TRBJ1-4	few	CASSGGTRGEKLFF	TGTGCCAGCAGCGGCGGGACCAGGGGAGAAAAACTTTTTTTT
TRBV12-3/TRBV12-4	.	TRBJ2-7	.	CASSFGGAGGEQYF	TGTGCCAGCAGTTTCGGCGGCGCCGGTGGGGAGCAGTACTTC
TRBV7-2	.	TRBJ2-3	.	CASSPMASDTQYF	TGTGCCAGCAGCCCGATGGCTTCAGATACGCAGTATTTT
TRBV12-3/TRBV12-4	TRBD1	TRBJ1-1	.	CASSRISGTVNTEAFF	TGTGCCAGCAGCCGAATTTCCGGGACAGTGAACACTGAAGCTTTCTTT
TRBV19	.	TRBJ1-5	many	CASSHPFFTSNQPQHF	TGTGCCAGTAGCCACCCATTTTTCACTTCTAATCAGCCCCAGCATTTT
TRBV27	.	TRBJ1-6	once	CASSFPNSPLHF	TGTGCCAGCAGTTTCCCCAATTCACCCCTCCACTTT